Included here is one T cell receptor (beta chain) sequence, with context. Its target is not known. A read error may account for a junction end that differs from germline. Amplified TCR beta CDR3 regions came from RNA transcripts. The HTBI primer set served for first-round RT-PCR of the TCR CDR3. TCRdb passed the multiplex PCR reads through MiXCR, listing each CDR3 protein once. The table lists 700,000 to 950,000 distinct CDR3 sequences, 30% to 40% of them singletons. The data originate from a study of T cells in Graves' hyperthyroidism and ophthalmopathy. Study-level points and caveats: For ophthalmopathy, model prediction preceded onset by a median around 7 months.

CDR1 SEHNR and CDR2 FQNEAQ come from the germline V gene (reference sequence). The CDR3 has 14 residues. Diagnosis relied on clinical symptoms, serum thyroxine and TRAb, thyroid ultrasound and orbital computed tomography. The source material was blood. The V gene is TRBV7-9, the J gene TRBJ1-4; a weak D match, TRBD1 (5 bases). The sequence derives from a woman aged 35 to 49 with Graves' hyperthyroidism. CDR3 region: CASSYGTGNEKLSF. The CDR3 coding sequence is TGTGCCAGCTCATACGGGACGGGTAATGAAAAACTGTCTTTT.